The TCR beta chain described here comes from a study of T cell changes during pregnancy in multiple sclerosis. Only in-frame clones appear in the TCRdb table, and some are missing; sequencing was by immunoSEQ multiplex PCR. The table records about 75,000 clones, around 89% of them present only once. This CDR3 region has 11 residues. V lost 6 bases to trimming and J lost 5 bases, with 7 bases between them. Germline V gives CDR1 SNHLY, CDR2 FYNNEI. This clone appeared a few times. The genes are TRBV2 and TRBJ2-5, with D unresolved. The TCR was taken from a female donor in good health, enrolled as a control in a pregnancy study. This material consisted of peripheral blood, taken in the first trimester of pregnancy. DNA of the CDR3: TGTGCCAGCAGCCGCGCGGAGACCCAGTACTTC. It is translated as CASSRAETQYF.